The source of this T cell receptor (beta chain) is a study of OX40 agonist ivuxolimab in advanced cancers. This clone appeared once. Libraries were prepared by immunoSEQ multiplex PCR; TCRdb keeps only in-frame clonotypes and omits some of them. Among tens of thousands of clones, about nine tenths were seen once, and the ten largest hold 1.3%. The CDR3 totals 14 residues. Per the germline V gene, CDR1 is MNHEY and CDR2 is SVGAGI. V gave up 6 bases and J gave up 7 bases, with 19 bases separating them. The TCR comes from an adult with an advanced solid tumor such as melanoma, head and neck, liver or kidney cancer. Sequenced material: CD4+ or CD8+ T cells sorted from blood, taken in a trial of the OX40 agonist ivuxolimab. This sequence joins TRBV6-5 and TRBJ2-7; maybe TRBD2 (6 bases). DNA for the CDR3: TGTGCCAGCAGGAGGGACGGACTATTAGGGGAGCAGTACTTC. Translated: CASRRDGLLGEQYF.